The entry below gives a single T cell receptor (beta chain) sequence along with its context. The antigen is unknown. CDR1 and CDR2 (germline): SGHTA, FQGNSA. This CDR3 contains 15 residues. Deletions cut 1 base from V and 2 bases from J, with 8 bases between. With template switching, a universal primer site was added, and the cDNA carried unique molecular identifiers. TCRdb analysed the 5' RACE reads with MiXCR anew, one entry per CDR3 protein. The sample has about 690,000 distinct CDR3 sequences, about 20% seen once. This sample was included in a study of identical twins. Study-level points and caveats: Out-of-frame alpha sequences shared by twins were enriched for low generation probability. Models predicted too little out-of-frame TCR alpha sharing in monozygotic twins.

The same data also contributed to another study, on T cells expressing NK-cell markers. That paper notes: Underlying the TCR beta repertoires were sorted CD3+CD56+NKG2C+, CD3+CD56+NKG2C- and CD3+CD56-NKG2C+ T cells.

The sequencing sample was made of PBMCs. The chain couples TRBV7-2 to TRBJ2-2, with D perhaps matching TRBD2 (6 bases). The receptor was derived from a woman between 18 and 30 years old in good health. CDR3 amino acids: CASSLGRGNTGELFF. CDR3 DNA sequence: TGTGCCAGCAGCTTAGGGAGGGGTAACACCGGGGAGCTGTTTTTT.